Shown below are 21 T cell receptor beta chains from a single sample sequenced in a study of CD8 T cells in Susac syndrome. Roughly 0.45 to 1 ug RNA was reverse transcribed with random hexamers. TCRdb reprocessed the immunoSEQ multiplex PCR reads with MiXCR, giving one entry per CDR3 protein. The sample records about 140,000 distinct CDR3 sequences, around 93% being singletons. Sample: CD4+ T cells from PBMCs. The receptors here all came from a human donor with Susac syndrome.

V gene TRBV6-6 combines with J gene TRBJ1-6, with TRBD1 matching 7 bases. From germline, CDR1 is MNHNY and CDR2 SVGAGI (reference sequence). The CDR3 covers 13 residues. V dropped 8 bases and J dropped 10; count of bases not matched to a gene: 8. In DNA, the CDR3 is TGTGCCAGCGAAATCGGGGACAGCTCACCCCTCCACTTT. Translating gives CASEIGDSSPLHF.

The DNA for the CDR3 is TGTGCTAGTGCCACCGAAGACAGACGTGAGCAGTTCTTC. It yields the protein CASATEDRREQFF. The V and J genes are TRBV12-5 and TRBJ2-1, with a possible D match to TRBD1 (5 bases). Trimming left V 7 bases short and J 9 bases short, with 16 bases between. CDR1 is LGHNT and CDR2 is FRNRAP in the germline V gene. This CDR3 has 13 amino acids. Complete variable domain (other parts from reference TRBV12-5 and TRBJ2-1): DARVTQTPRHKVTEMGQEVTMRCQPILGHNTVFWYRQTMMQGLELLAYFRNRAPLDDSGMPKDRFSAEMPDATLATLKIQPSEPRDSAVYFCASATEDRREQFFGPGTRLTVL.

This chain links TRBV4-3 with TRBJ2-2; D unclear. This CDR3 has 14 amino acids. The V gene's germline CDR1 is LGHNA and CDR2 YSLEER. With 0 bases removed from V and 4 bases from J, the gap between germline ends came to 6 bases. The CDR3: CASSQEAPTGELFF. The CDR3 DNA follows: TGCGCCAGCAGCCAAGAGGCTCCCACCGGGGAGCTGTTTTTT.

V and J are TRBV27 and TRBJ2-7, with TRBD2 identical over 10 bases. Germline CDR1 reads MNHEY; CDR2 reads SMNVEV (reference sequence). V was clipped by 3 bases and J by 2 bases; unmatched bases: 7. The length of the CDR3 is 16 residues. CDR3 residues: CASSLSRAGGPYEQYF. CDR3 nucleotides: TGTGCCAGCAGTTTGTCCCGAGCGGGAGGGCCCTACGAGCAGTACTTC.

This clonotype came up once. This sequence joins TRBV5-1 and TRBJ1-5, with D unclear. CDR3 size: 15 residues. Trimming left V 0 bases short and J 3 bases short, with 10 bases between. Germline CDR1 is SGHRS and CDR2 is YFSETQ. The CDR3 loop is CASSLVPGSNQPQHF. CDR3 DNA: TGCGCCAGCAGCTTGGTTCCGGGGTCCAATCAGCCCCAGCATTTT. Full variable domain (remainder filled in from reference TRBV5-1 and TRBJ1-5): KAGVTQTPRYLIKTRGQQVTLSCSPISGHRSVSWYQQTPGQGLQFLFEYFSETQRNKGNFPGRFSGRQFSNSRSEMNVSTLELGDSALYLCASSLVPGSNQPQHFGDGTRLSIL.

This rearrangement joins TRBV24-1 to TRBJ2-3; TRBD2 matches 11 bases. Germline trimming cut 3 bases from V and 11 bases from J; bases unmatched to any gene: 3. Germline V gene lookup returns CDR1 KGHDR and CDR2 SFDVKD. The CDR3 extends over 13 amino acids. The CDR3 nucleotides are TGTGCCACCAGTGATCTCGGACTAGCGGGGCAGTATTTT. This gives the protein CATSDLGLAGQYF.

The V call is TRBV5-1, the J call TRBJ1-2; D remains unclear. V lost 1 base, J lost 1 base, and 5 bases lay in between. CDR1 and CDR2 from the germline V gene are SGHRS and YFSETQ. The CDR3 consists of 13 residues. The DNA for the CDR3 is TGCGCCAGCAGCTTGTACCTTAACTATGGCTACACCTTC. Translation gives CASSLYLNYGYTF.

The chain is built from TRBV20-1 and TRBJ1-1; D gene uncertain. Germline assignment: CDR1 DFQATT and CDR2 SNEGSKA (reference sequence). This CDR3 is 13 amino acids long. Trimming left V 7 bases short and J 0 bases short, with 12 bases between. CDR3 sequence reads: CSGRRPLNTEAFF. Here the CDR3 DNA reads TGCAGTGGGAGAAGACCTCTGAACACTGAAGCTTTCTTT.

This clonotype has a handful of counts. The chain is built from TRBV25-1 and TRBJ1-2, with D uncertain. Germline values: CDR1 MGHDK, CDR2 SYGVNS. CDR3 length: 12 amino acids. Trimming removed 6 bases at V and 4 bases at J, with 9 bases between. As DNA, the CDR3 is TGTGCCAGCAGCTCGACGGGCTATGGCTACACCTTC. Its protein is CASSSTGYGYTF.

V usage is TRBV20-1 and J usage is TRBJ2-1; 11 bases are a match to TRBD2. The CDR3 runs to 14 residues. Per germline, CDR1 DFQATT and CDR2 SNEGSKA (reference sequence). The V segment lost 5 bases and the J segment 0 bases; nucleotides outside the gene matches: 0. The CDR3 nucleotides are TGCAGTGCTGGGACTAGCGGCTCCTACAATGAGCAGTTCTTC. Protein product: CSAGTSGSYNEQFF.

The chain joins TRBV29-1 to TRBJ2-5; TRBD1 agrees at 9 bases. The length of the CDR3 is 14 residues. The V gene's germline CDR1 is SQVTM and CDR2 ANQGSEA. With V trimmed by 4 bases and J by 5 bases, 8 bases remained unmatched. CDR3 sequence (DNA): TGCAGCGTTGCAACGGGACAGGGTTGGGAGACCCAGTACTTC. Translation: CSVATGQGWETQYF.

This sequence joins TRBV30 and TRBJ1-5; the match to TRBD1 covers 7 bases. The trim removed 4 bases at V and 6 bases at J, leaving 9 bases unmatched. The CDR3 is made up of 14 amino acids. Germline lookup yields CDR1 GTSNPN and CDR2 SVGIG (reference sequence). The CDR3 is CAWNHQGGAQPQHF. In nucleotides, the CDR3 is TGTGCCTGGAATCACCAGGGGGGCGCTCAGCCCCAGCATTTT.

CDR3 amino acids: CSARGASGYEQYF. CDR3 nucleotides: TGCAGTGCTAGAGGTGCTAGCGGGTACGAGCAGTACTTC. The chain uses TRBV20-1 and TRBJ2-7; 8 nucleotides match TRBD2. Germline values: CDR1 DFQATT, CDR2 SNEGSKA (reference sequence). The CDR3 sequence is 13 residues long. Trimming at V came to 1 base and at J to 4 bases, leaving 3 bases not matched to a gene.

The V call is TRBV28, the J call TRBJ2-2; D gene ambiguous. V was trimmed by 5 bases and J by 6 bases, leaving 13 bases between them. The CDR3 runs to 14 residues. Germline loops: CDR1 MDHEN, CDR2 SYDVKM. The CDR3 coding sequence is TGTGCCAGCAGTCCGCGACAACTCGCCGGGGAGCTGTTTTTT. Protein sequence: CASSPRQLAGELFF.

The V and J genes are TRBV28 and TRBJ1-6; no reliable D call. The V gene's germline CDR1 is MDHEN and CDR2 SYDVKM. Between the trimmed V and J ends, which lost 5 bases and 8 bases, there was a span of 10 bases. The length of the CDR3 is 13 residues. CDR3 amino acids: CASSLYGYSPLHF. The CDR3 DNA is TGTGCCAGCAGTCTATATGGGTATTCACCCCTCCACTTT.

This chain links TRBV30 with TRBJ2-5; TRBD1 aligns across 7 bases. CDR3 size: 12 residues. CDR1 and CDR2 from the germline V gene are GTSNPN and SVGIG (reference sequence). J gave up 13 bases and V 3 bases, and 11 bases lay outside the gene matches. The CDR3 region is CAWRGLRGILYF. The CDR3 region has the DNA TGTGCCTGGAGGGGCCTCAGGGGGATCCTGTACTTC.

The V call is TRBV5-5, the J call TRBJ2-7, with D perhaps matching TRBD1 or TRBD2 (5 bases each). The CDR3 covers 14 residues. In germline, CDR1 is SGHKS, CDR2 YYEKEE (reference sequence). V gave up 5 bases and J gave up 3 bases, with 15 bases separating them. The CDR3 DNA reads as TGTGCCAGCAGGAGGGACCCAGAAGGCTACGAGCAGTACTTC. Translating gives CASRRDPEGYEQYF.

The rearrangement uses TRBV29-1 and TRBJ1-1; no clear D gene. Trimming removed 6 bases at V and 3 bases at J, with 14 bases between. This CDR3 region has 13 residues. CDR1 is SQVTM, CDR2 ANQGSEA, per germline. The CDR3 loop reads CSVATGQYTEAFF. The CDR3 nucleotides are TGCAGCGTAGCCACGGGCCAATACACTGAAGCTTTCTTT.

The chain has TRBV12-3 or TRBV12-4 and TRBJ2-6; D gene unclear. Trimming pared 4 bases from V and 0 bases from J, leaving 7 bases between. The CDR3 totals 15 residues. The CDR3 DNA follows: TGTGCCAGCAGTTGGGAACTCTCTGGGGCCAACGTCCTGACTTTC. As protein: CASSWELSGANVLTF.

The chain has TRBV14 and TRBJ1-4; unclear D gene. CDR1 is SGHDN and CDR2 is FVKESK in the germline V gene. CDR3 length: 16 residues. V was trimmed by 1 base and J by 1 base, leaving 10 bases between them. The CDR3 is CASSQATGKTNEKLFF. The CDR3 bases are TGTGCCAGCAGCCAAGCAACGGGGAAAACTAATGAAAAACTGTTTTTT.

The J gene is TRBJ2-3, the V gene TRBV30; 12 bases match TRBD2. This CDR3 has 15 amino acids. The germline CDR1 and CDR2 sequences are GTSNPN and SVGIG (reference sequence). V shed 6 bases, J shed 4 bases, and the junction held 8 bases outside the gene matches. The CDR3 spells CACIASGRASDTQYF. The DNA for the CDR3 is TGTGCCTGCATAGCTAGCGGGAGGGCCTCAGATACGCAGTATTTT.